The 32 T cell receptor beta chains below come from one sample, sequenced in a study of cytomegalovirus exposure and HLA in healthy donors. In the PCR, 60 Vbeta and 13 Jbeta primers were used. The protocol was immunoSEQ multiplex PCR, while the TCRdb copy is restricted to in-frame clones and leaves out a portion. The data show 140,000 to 150,000 clones, 9.4% seen once. Sequencing input: PBMCs. The receptors were sampled from a male donor in good health and CMV-seronegative.

V is TRBV6-5 and J is TRBJ1-2; TRBD1 is a possible D gene (5 bases). Per germline, CDR1 MNHEY and CDR2 SVGAGI. The CDR3 loop spans 15 amino acids. V was trimmed by 0 bases and J by 2 bases, leaving 10 bases between them. DNA for the CDR3: TGTGCCAGCAGTTACTCAGGGGTCGGGAACTATGGCTACACCTTC. Amino acids: CASSYSGVGNYGYTF.

The chain employs TRBV7-9 and TRBJ2-6, with 7 positions matching TRBD1. Germline lookup yields CDR1 SEHNR and CDR2 FQNEAQ (reference sequence). The CDR3 is 15 residues long. V was pared by 4 bases and J by 4 bases, with 4 bases of the junction left unmatched. CDR3 region: CASSSTGAGANVLTF. The CDR3 nucleotides are TGTGCCAGCAGCTCCACAGGGGCCGGGGCCAACGTCCTGACTTTC.

V and J are TRBV4-2 and TRBJ1-3, with 7 bases lining up with TRBD1. Trimming took 4 bases from V and 0 from J; bases not matched to a gene: 6. The CDR3 extends over 16 amino acids. Per germline, CDR1 LGHNA and CDR2 YNFKEQ. CDR3 coding DNA: TGTGCCAGCAGCCCGAAAACAGGGGACTCTGGAAACACCATATATTTT. It codes for CASSPKTGDSGNTIYF.

The chain recombines TRBV5-6 with TRBJ2-5; D call uncertain. Gene TRBJ2-7 matches the end of the DNA better, so the J call may be wrong. This CDR3 spans 15 amino acids. Looked up from germline, CDR1 is SGHDT and CDR2 is YYEEEE. In DNA form, the CDR3 reads TGTGCCAGCAGCTTGGCCTGGCCTGACACCTACGAGCAGTACTTC. It yields the protein CASSLAWPDTYEQYF.

The CDR3 reads CASSPTSSGGELFF. CDR3 nucleotides: TGTGCCAGCAGTCCTACTAGCTCCGGCGGGGAGCTGTTTTTT. The chain links TRBV7-3 to TRBJ2-2, with D maybe TRBD2 (6 bases). Germline assignment: CDR1 SGHTA and CDR2 FQGTGA. The CDR3 loop spans 14 amino acids. With 6 bases removed from V and 7 bases from J, the gap between germline ends came to 15 bases.

This clone occurred a few times. J is TRBJ2-3 and V is TRBV14, with D maybe TRBD1 (5 bases). CDR1 is SGHDN, CDR2 FVKESK, per germline. The CDR3 has 15 residues. Trimming cost V 1 base and J 3 bases, with 11 bases left between them. As DNA, the CDR3 is TGTGCCAGCAGCCAAGTAACAGGAAGGACAGATACGCAGTATTTT. This encodes CASSQVTGRTDTQYF.

The V gene is TRBV7-9, the J gene TRBJ1-1, with a tentative D call TRBD1 (6 bases). CDR3 size: 15 residues. V was pared by 1 base and J by 5 bases, with 14 bases between. Germline V gene data show CDR1 as SEHNR and CDR2 as FQNEAQ (reference sequence). In DNA form, the CDR3 reads TGTGCCAGCAGCTTAGTTGGAGGGGGGGAGACTGAAGCTTTCTTT. Residues: CASSLVGGGETEAFF.

This clone was observed a few times. The V gene is TRBV11-2, the J gene TRBJ1-6; D not certain. Looked up from germline, CDR1 is SGHAT and CDR2 is FQNNGV. Trimming cost V 1 base and J 9 bases, with 7 bases left between them. CDR3 length equals 13 residues. The CDR3 here is CASSLGTVSPLHF. For the CDR3, the DNA is TGTGCCAGCAGCTTAGGCACGGTTTCACCCCTCCACTTT.

This clone was observed a handful of times. This chain uses TRBV6-6 with TRBJ1-1, with 7 bases aligning to TRBD1. CDR1 and CDR2 (germline): MNHNY, SVGAGI (reference sequence). With 2 bases clipped from V and 7 bases from J, the junction kept 4 bases outside the gene matches. This CDR3 is built from 13 residues. The CDR3 DNA follows: TGTGCCAGCAGTTACGGGGACAGCGTTGAAGCTTTCTTT. Protein sequence: CASSYGDSVEAFF.

This clone was detected only a few times. The CDR3 region is CASSVTFSGTRPGELFF. DNA of the CDR3: TGTGCCAGCAGTGTTACGTTCTCCGGGACTCGGCCCGGGGAGCTGTTTTTT. The J gene is TRBJ2-2, the V gene TRBV6-4; a possible D gene is TRBD2 (6 bases). There are 17 residues in the CDR3. Trimming took off 4 bases at V and 6 bases at J, with 21 bases between the two ends. Germline V CDR1 and CDR2: MRHNA, SNTAGT.

This clone came up a few times. The chain joins TRBV4-1 to TRBJ2-7; 7 bases are shared with TRBD1. Germline V gene lookup returns CDR1 MGHRA and CDR2 YSYEKL. Trimming at V came to 4 bases and at J to 2 bases, leaving 11 bases not matched to a gene. The CDR3 runs 16 residues. The CDR3 region has the DNA TGCGCCAGCAGCCGATTCCCGGGGACAGAAGCCTACGAGCAGTACTTC. Translation gives CASSRFPGTEAYEQYF.

This clone has a handful of counts. At the DNA level, this CDR3 is encoded by other sequences in the same sample as well. The V and J genes are TRBV28 and TRBJ1-4; 7 positions match TRBD1. The germline V gene encodes CDR1 MDHEN and CDR2 SYDVKM. V trimming: 6 bases; J trimming: 5 bases; junction bases outside the gene matches: 6. The CDR3 sequence is 14 residues long. The CDR3 DNA reads TGTGCCAGCAGCGCCGGGACAGTCAATGAAAAACTGTTTTTT. Amino acid sequence: CASSAGTVNEKLFF.

On this clone: The junction does not match germline at one end; this may be a read error. The J gene is TRBJ2-7, the V gene TRBV4-1, with D hard to call. The CDR3 length is 13 residues. Germline-derived CDR1 and CDR2 are MGHRA and YSYEKL. The CDR3 reads CARSQDPAYEQYF. The CDR3 nucleotides are TGCGCCAGAAGCCAAGACCCGGCCTACGAGCAGTACTTC.

This clone turned up a few times. This chain connects TRBV29-1 to TRBJ2-3, with D perhaps TRBD2 (5 bases). This CDR3 region has 13 residues. V shed 7 bases and J shed 4 bases, with 15 bases lying between them. Germline V gene lookup returns CDR1 SQVTM and CDR2 ANQGSEA. CDR3 residues: CSGESSSADTQYF. The CDR3 DNA reads as TGCAGCGGAGAGTCTAGCTCGGCAGATACGCAGTATTTT.

This chain links TRBV2 with TRBJ2-7, with 7 nucleotides matching TRBD2. In germline, CDR1 is SNHLY, CDR2 FYNNEI. V dropped 6 bases and J dropped 1; count of bases not matched to a gene: 6. The CDR3 has 14 amino acids. The chain's CDR3 is CASRVAAGSYEQYF. DNA for the CDR3: TGTGCCAGCAGGGTCGCAGCGGGGTCCTACGAGCAGTACTTC.

In its sample, this clone was seen a few times. The genes are TRBV4-3 and TRBJ2-3; perhaps TRBD2 as D (5 bases). The V gene's germline CDR1 is LGHNA and CDR2 YSLEER. The CDR3 has 13 residues. V lost 4 bases, J lost 4 bases, and 9 bases lay in between. As DNA, the CDR3 is TGCGCCAGCAGCCCGTCCGGGGCAGATACGCAGTATTTT. It is translated as CASSPSGADTQYF.

This clone was seen only a few times. The chain has TRBV9 and TRBJ1-3, with no clear D. The V gene's germline CDR1 is SGDLS and CDR2 YYNGEE. Trimming shortened V by 0 bases and J by 4 bases, and 17 bases separated the two germline ends. CDR3 size: 17 residues. The CDR3, as DNA: TGTGCCAGCAGCGTAGCTGGGCAGGCCCTGTCGGGAAACACCATATATTTT. As protein: CASSVAGQALSGNTIYF. Complete variable domain (other parts from reference TRBV9 and TRBJ1-3): DSGVTQTPKHLITATGQRVTLRCSPRSGDLSVYWYQQSLDQGLQFLIQYYNGEERAKGNILERFSAQQFPDLHSELNLSSLELGDSALYFCASSVAGQALSGNTIYFGEGSWLTVV.

Only a few counts were recorded for this clone. V gene TRBV7-2 combines with J gene TRBJ1-2; 9 bases are shared with TRBD1. The CDR3 has 12 amino acids. Germline CDR1 SGHTA, CDR2 FQGNSA. The V segment lost 5 bases and the J segment 7 bases; nucleotides outside the gene matches: 2. The CDR3 protein is CASSGDRVGYTF. CDR3 DNA sequence: TGTGCCAGCAGCGGGGACAGGGTTGGCTACACCTTC.

The gene calls are TRBV11-2 and TRBJ2-1; 7 nucleotides line up with TRBD2. Looked up from germline, CDR1 is SGHAT and CDR2 is FQNNGV. The ends lost 2 bases at V and 6 bases at J; junction bases unmatched: 10. This CDR3 comprises 16 residues. The CDR3 protein is CASSLIRGSLPNEQFF. The CDR3 bases are TGTGCCAGCAGCTTAATTCGCGGGAGTTTACCCAATGAGCAGTTCTTC.

The chain joins TRBV5-1 to TRBJ2-2, with 7 positions matching TRBD1. J was trimmed by 6 bases and V by 2 bases; bases with no gene match: 7. The CDR3 is 15 amino acids. Germline CDR1 reads SGHRS; CDR2 reads YFSETQ. CDR3 nucleotide sequence: TGCGCCAGCAGCTTAACAATACAGGGGTCCGGGGAGCTGTTTTTT. It specifies CASSLTIQGSGELFF.

The V and J genes are TRBV5-6 and TRBJ2-7; perhaps TRBD2 as D (5 bases). Germline V gene data show CDR1 as SGHDT and CDR2 as YYEEEE. V was trimmed by 2 bases and J by 7 bases, leaving 19 bases between them. This CDR3 has 15 amino acids. Here the CDR3 DNA reads TGTGCCAGCAGCTTCGGGTTCACGGGGTCGCGGGAGCAGTACTTC. This encodes CASSFGFTGSREQYF. Drawing the rest from reference TRBV5-6 and TRBJ2-7, the complete variable domain is DAGVTQSPTHLIKTRGQQVTLRCSPKSGHDTVSWYQQALGQGPQFIFQYYEEEERQRGNFPDRFSGHQFPNYSSELNVNALLLGDSALYLCASSFGFTGSREQYFGPGTRLTVT.

The chain employs TRBV28 and TRBJ2-7; 7 nucleotides line up with TRBD2. Germline assignment: CDR1 MDHEN and CDR2 SYDVKM. V gave up 6 bases and J gave up 3 bases; unmatched junction bases: 5. There are 13 residues in the CDR3. The CDR3 DNA is TGTGCCAGCAGATCTAGCGGCCTCTACGAGCAGTACTTC. It is translated as CASRSSGLYEQYF.

Only a few counts were recorded for this clone. This chain uses TRBV5-4 with TRBJ1-2; 7 positions agree with TRBD1. This CDR3 is built from 15 residues. Trimming took 5 bases from V and 2 from J; bases not matched to a gene: 9. Germline loops: CDR1 SGHNT, CDR2 YYREEE (reference sequence). The CDR3 is CASRSVRQGNYGYTF. CDR3 bases: TGTGCCAGCAGGAGCGTAAGACAGGGAAACTATGGCTACACCTTC.

This clone was found a few times. The chain carries TRBV10-3 and TRBJ1-5; the D is unclear. CDR1 and CDR2 (germline): ENHRY, SYGVKD. Trimming removed 11 bases from V and 1 base from J, with 12 bases in between. The CDR3 has 13 amino acids. The DNA of the CDR3 is TGTGCCGCCCACGGGGAGAGCAATCAGCCCCAGCATTTT. It translates to CAAHGESNQPQHF.

This clone has only a few counts. J is TRBJ2-1 and V is TRBV28; 14 nucleotides agree with TRBD2. Germline V lookup: CDR1 MDHEN, CDR2 SYDVKM. J gave up 7 bases and V 5 bases, and 1 base lay outside the gene matches. The CDR3 runs to 14 residues. CDR3 DNA: TGTGCCAGCAGTCGGACTAGCGGGAGGAATGAGCAGTTCTTC. The encoded protein is CASSRTSGRNEQFF.

The chain links TRBV27 to TRBJ2-3; D ambiguous. The CDR3 is made up of 13 amino acids. Germline-derived CDR1 and CDR2 are MNHEY and SMNVEV (reference sequence). The V and J ends lost 3 bases and 2 bases respectively, with 6 bases between them. The CDR3 sequence: CASSFSYTDTQYF. The CDR3 nucleotides are TGTGCCAGCAGTTTCTCCTACACAGATACGCAGTATTTT.

V and J are TRBV7-3 and TRBJ1-1, with 8 bases fitting TRBD1. J was trimmed by 7 bases and V by 5 bases; bases with no gene match: 6. CDR3 length equals 13 residues. CDR1 and CDR2 from the germline V gene are SGHTA and FQGTGA. This chain's CDR3 is CASSPDGQGEAFF. CDR3 coding DNA: TGTGCCAGCAGCCCAGACGGACAGGGTGAAGCTTTCTTT.

This clone was seen only a few times. The chain couples TRBV28 to TRBJ1-5; D might be TRBD1 (5 bases). Germline assignment: CDR1 MDHEN and CDR2 SYDVKM. V lost 7 bases and J 5 bases, leaving 18 bases between the germline ends. CDR3 length equals 15 residues. CDR3 DNA sequence: TGTGCCAGCAATTCGCAAGGGGAAACGGATCAGCCCCAGCATTTT. Translated, it gives CASNSQGETDQPQHF.

This clone showed up just a few times. The V gene is TRBV6-5, the J gene TRBJ1-1, with a tentative D call TRBD1 (5 bases). CDR1 and CDR2 (germline): MNHEY, SVGAGI. V lost 2 bases and J 2 bases, leaving 15 bases between the germline ends. The CDR3 consists of 16 residues. The CDR3 protein is CASSYAQGHINTEAFF. The CDR3 DNA follows: TGTGCCAGCAGTTACGCCCAGGGTCATATTAACACTGAAGCTTTCTTT.

The rearrangement links TRBV5-1 to TRBJ2-1, with 12 bases lining up with TRBD2. V gave up 5 bases and J gave up 4 bases; unmatched junction bases: 7. The CDR3 spans 16 residues. Germline assignment: CDR1 SGHRS and CDR2 YFSETQ. DNA for the CDR3: TGCGCCAGCAGGGTAGGACTAGCGGGATCATACAATGAGCAGTTCTTC. Its protein product is CASRVGLAGSYNEQFF.

V and J are TRBV5-1 and TRBJ2-5; TRBD2 matches at 9 bases. CDR1 and CDR2 (germline): SGHRS, YFSETQ. V was clipped by 4 bases and J by 3 bases; unmatched bases: 7. The CDR3 is made up of 15 amino acids. The CDR3 loop is CASSVLAGAEETQYF. The CDR3 DNA follows: TGCGCCAGCAGCGTATTAGCGGGAGCGGAAGAGACCCAGTACTTC.

The gene calls are TRBV20-1 and TRBJ2-7; 9 bases align to TRBD1. The CDR3 totals 11 residues. J lost 7 bases, V lost 5 bases, and 3 bases had no gene match. CDR1 and CDR2 from the germline V gene are DFQATT and SNEGSKA (reference sequence). The DNA of the CDR3 is TGCAGTGCTTCGACAGGGGGTGAGCAGTACTTC. As protein: CSASTGGEQYF.